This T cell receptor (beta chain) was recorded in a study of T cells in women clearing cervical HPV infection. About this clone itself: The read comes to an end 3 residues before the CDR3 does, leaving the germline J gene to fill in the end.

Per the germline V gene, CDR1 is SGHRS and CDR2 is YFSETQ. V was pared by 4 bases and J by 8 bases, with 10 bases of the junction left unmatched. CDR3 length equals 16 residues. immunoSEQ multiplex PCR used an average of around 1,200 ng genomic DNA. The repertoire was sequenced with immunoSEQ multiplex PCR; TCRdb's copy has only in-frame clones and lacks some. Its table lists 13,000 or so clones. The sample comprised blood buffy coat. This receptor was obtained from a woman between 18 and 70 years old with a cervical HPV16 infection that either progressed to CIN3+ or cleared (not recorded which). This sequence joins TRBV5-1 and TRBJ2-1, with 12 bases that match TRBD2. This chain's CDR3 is CASSPLTSGGFYEQFF. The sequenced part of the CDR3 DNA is TGCGCCAGCAGCCCCCTGACTAGCGGGGGTTTCTATGAG.